The 25 T cell receptor beta chains presented below share a single source sample, sequenced in a study of cytomegalovirus exposure and HLA in healthy donors (dated by TCRdb to the late 2010s). The library was built by means of the immunoSEQ multiplex PCR assay. The multiplex PCR relied on a mix of 60 forward primers for TCR Vbeta segments and 13 reverse primers for TCR Jbeta segments. TCRdb mirrors the immuneACCESS table, restricted to in-frame sequences. Some clones are absent from its copies; in checked studies, under half trace to an unresolved V gene, and the reason for the others is unknown. Across this sample there are roughly 66,000 clones, with just over 75% seen only once. The top ten hold 6.3% of the sample. The sample was PBMCs. These receptor sequences come from a man in his fifties in good health and CMV-seronegative.

The chain uses TRBV1 and TRBJ2-3; the table's D call of TRBD1 was not tested on the DNA. TRBV1 is marked as a pseudogene. This CDR3 is 15 amino acids long. CDR3 residues: CTSECRAGKADTQYF. The CDR3 coding sequence is TGCACCAGCGAGTGTAGAGCAGGGAAGGCAGATACGCAGTATTTT.

The rearrangement links TRBV28 to TRBJ1-4; D is possibly TRBD1 (6 bases). V gave up 4 bases and J gave up 8 bases, with 14 bases separating them. The CDR3 runs 14 residues. Germline lookup yields CDR1 MDHEN and CDR2 SYDVKM. The CDR3 DNA reads as TGTGCCAGCAGTTCGAACAGGGAGGGCGAAAAACTGTTTTTT. Translating it yields CASSSNREGEKLFF.

The chain carries TRBV19 and TRBJ1-5; D is possibly TRBD1 (6 bases). The germline V and J ends were trimmed by 5 bases and 7 bases, with 12 bases remaining between them. The germline V gene encodes CDR1 LNHDA and CDR2 SQIVND (reference sequence). The CDR3 length is 13 residues. CDR3 in amino acids: CASSPGVHQPQHF. In nucleotides, the CDR3 is TGTGCCAGTAGTCCAGGGGTTCACCAGCCCCAGCATTTT.

The genes are TRBV30 and TRBJ1-1; D is ambiguous. Germline V gene lookup returns CDR1 GTSNPN and CDR2 SVGIG (reference sequence). This CDR3 spans 13 amino acids. Between the trimmed V and J ends, which lost 7 bases and 0 bases, there was a span of 12 bases. The CDR3 DNA is TGTGCCTCAAAGCGGGCGCTGAACACTGAAGCTTTCTTT. The encoded protein is CASKRALNTEAFF. The whole variable domain, filled in from reference TRBV30 and TRBJ1-1, reads SQTIHQWPATLVQPVGSPLSLECTVEGTSNPNLYWYRQAAGRGLQLLFYSVGIGQISSEVPQNLSASRPQDRQFILSSKKLLLSDSGFYLCASKRALNTEAFFGQGTRLTVV.

The rearrangement joins TRBV27 to TRBJ2-1, with TRBD2 matching over 8 bases. CDR3 length equals 14 residues. Trimming at V came to 2 bases and at J to 3 bases, leaving 0 bases not matched to a gene. Per the germline V gene, CDR1 is MNHEY and CDR2 is SMNVEV (reference sequence). In DNA, the CDR3 is TGTGCCAGCAGTTTAAGCGGGGGCTACAATGAGCAGTTCTTC. This codes for CASSLSGGYNEQFF.

J is TRBJ1-2 and V is TRBV18, with 8 bases matching TRBD1. With 3 bases clipped from V and 8 bases from J, the junction kept 5 bases outside the gene matches. The CDR3 sequence is 13 residues long. Germline V CDR1 and CDR2: KGHSH, LQKENI. The CDR3 protein is CASSPRQGSGYTF. CDR3 DNA: TGTGCCAGCTCACCGAGACAGGGGAGCGGCTACACCTTC.

The genes are TRBV5-4 and TRBJ1-6, with TRBD1 matching 10 bases. Germline lookup yields CDR1 SGHNT and CDR2 YYREEE (reference sequence). The length of the CDR3 is 16 residues. V dropped 4 bases and J dropped 6; count of bases not matched to a gene: 7. The CDR3 protein is CASSETGTGVNSPLHF. CDR3 coding DNA: TGTGCCAGCAGCGAAACCGGGACAGGGGTTAATTCACCCCTCCACTTT.

The chain uses TRBV10-1 and TRBJ2-7, with 8 bases that match TRBD2. The CDR3 has 14 amino acids. V dropped 2 bases and J dropped 4; count of bases not matched to a gene: 4. Germline-derived CDR1 and CDR2 are WNHNN and SYGVQD (reference sequence). CDR3 amino acids: CASSEASGGYEQYF. The CDR3 nucleotides are TGCGCCAGCAGTGAGGCGAGCGGGGGTTACGAGCAGTACTTC.

This clone has a handful of counts. The rearrangement joins TRBV5-1 to TRBJ1-3, with D possibly TRBD1 on 5 matching bases. The CDR3 has 15 residues. Per germline, CDR1 SGHRS and CDR2 YFSETQ. Between the trimmed V and J ends, which lost 2 bases and 7 bases, there was a span of 16 bases. CDR3: CASSLSPDNLNTIYF. The CDR3 DNA follows: TGCGCCAGCAGCTTAAGCCCGGACAACCTGAACACCATATATTTT.

The rearrangement joins TRBV6-5 to TRBJ1-1; possible D gene TRBD1, 6 bases. Looked up from germline, CDR1 is MNHEY and CDR2 is SVGAGI. The CDR3 is 13 residues long. Trimming removed 5 bases from V and 5 bases from J, with 12 bases in between. Here the CDR3 reads CASSTLRGTEAFF. CDR3 DNA sequence: TGTGCCAGCAGTACCCTTAGGGGGACTGAAGCTTTCTTT.

The chain is built from TRBV5-1 and TRBJ2-5, with TRBD2 matching 10 bases. Trimming took 0 bases from V and 2 from J; bases not matched to a gene: 4. The germline CDR1 and CDR2 sequences are SGHRS and YFSETQ. The CDR3 is made up of 16 amino acids. The CDR3 sequence is CASSLEASGGQETQYF. The CDR3 bases are TGCGCCAGCAGCTTGGAGGCTAGCGGGGGACAAGAGACCCAGTACTTC.

The CDR3, as DNA: TGTGCCAGCAGCCAAGACAGGGGGCGTTCCGGGGAGCTGTTTTTT. Its translation: CASSQDRGRSGELFF. The chain uses TRBV7-9 and TRBJ2-2; TRBD1 agrees at 10 bases. The J segment lost 6 bases and the V segment lost 5 bases, leaving 6 bases of the junction unmatched. In germline, CDR1 is SEHNR, CDR2 FQNEAQ (reference sequence). This CDR3 contains 15 residues. Filled out from reference TRBV7-9 and TRBJ2-2, the complete variable domain reads DTGVSQNPRHKITKRGQNVTFRCDPISEHNRLYWYRQTLGQGPEFLTYFQNEAQLEKSRLLSDRFSAERPKGSFSTLEIQRTEQGDSAMYLCASSQDRGRSGELFFGEGSRLTVL.

The V call is TRBV9, the J call TRBJ2-1, with 11 bases aligning to TRBD2. The V gene end was trimmed by 5 bases and the J gene end by 6 bases; junction bases not matched to a gene: 7. The CDR3 covers 15 residues. Germline V gene data show CDR1 as SGDLS and CDR2 as YYNGEE. This chain's CDR3 is CASRKLAGVSNEQFF. CDR3 bases: TGTGCCAGCAGAAAACTAGCGGGAGTGAGCAATGAGCAGTTCTTC.

The chain is built from TRBV19 and TRBJ1-5; 7 bases agree with TRBD1. The CDR3 is 14 residues long. Germline CDR1 LNHDA, CDR2 SQIVND (reference sequence). V dropped 7 bases and J dropped 9; count of bases not matched to a gene: 12. The CDR3 region has the DNA TGTGCCAGTATGAGGGGGCTCGAGATAGGGCCCCAGCATTTT. Protein: CASMRGLEIGPQHF.

In this sample, this clone turned up a few times. V and J are TRBV4-3 and TRBJ1-1; TRBD1 might be the D (5 bases). Germline CDR1 reads LGHNA; CDR2 reads YSLEER. With 3 bases removed from V and 0 bases from J, the gap between germline ends came to 11 bases. The CDR3 runs to 15 residues. The CDR3 nucleotides read TGCGCCAGCAGCCAGGAGGGGTACTTGAACACTGAAGCTTTCTTT. Protein: CASSQEGYLNTEAFF.

V is TRBV11-2 and J is TRBJ1-2; 8 bases are a match to TRBD1. The CDR3 sequence is 15 residues long. The germline V gene encodes CDR1 SGHAT and CDR2 FQNNGV. The trim removed 5 bases at V and 4 bases at J, leaving 9 bases unmatched. DNA of the CDR3: TGTGCCAGCAGCCCCCTCCGGGACAGGAGCTATGGCTACACCTTC. This codes for CASSPLRDRSYGYTF.

The rearrangement joins TRBV6-5 to TRBJ2-2; a possible D gene is TRBD2 (5 bases). Trimming cost V 11 bases and J 0 bases, with 13 bases left between them. This CDR3 region has 14 residues. From germline, CDR1 is MNHEY and CDR2 SVGAGI. The DNA of the CDR3 is TGTGCCGCCGGGATGCGGACGAACACCGGGGAGCTGTTTTTT. Translated: CAAGMRTNTGELFF.

This CDR3 reads CASSILAGRRGTEAFF. CDR3 DNA sequence: TGTGCCAGTAGTATCTTGGCAGGGCGGAGGGGCACTGAAGCTTTCTTT. J is TRBJ1-1 and V is TRBV19; D may be TRBD1 (5 bases). V gave up 3 bases and J gave up 4 bases, with 18 bases separating them. Germline CDR1 reads LNHDA; CDR2 reads SQIVND (reference sequence). This CDR3 comprises 16 residues.

V and J are TRBV30 and TRBJ1-2; 9 positions agree with TRBD1. This CDR3 region has 15 residues. In germline, CDR1 is GTSNPN, CDR2 SVGIG (reference sequence). After removal of 3 bases from V and 3 bases from J, the junction contained 8 bases not matched to a gene. CDR3 residues: CAWSRAGTGHYGYTF. Here the CDR3 DNA reads TGTGCCTGGAGCAGAGCCGGGACAGGGCACTATGGCTACACCTTC.

The V gene is TRBV5-1, the J gene TRBJ2-5; TRBD2 matches at 10 bases. The CDR3 has 16 residues. Germline V gives CDR1 SGHRS, CDR2 YFSETQ. Trimming took 0 bases from V and 2 from J; bases not matched to a gene: 4. In DNA form, the CDR3 reads TGCGCCAGCAGCTTGGTAGGACTAGCGGCGCAAGAGACCCAGTACTTC. As protein: CASSLVGLAAQETQYF.

This chain connects TRBV29-1 to TRBJ2-7, with 10 bases matching TRBD2. This CDR3 contains 12 residues. Per germline, CDR1 SQVTM and CDR2 ANQGSEA. Losses at the gene ends were 7 bases for V and 4 bases for J; bases not matched to a gene: 4. CDR3 region: CSAWTSGYEQYF. The CDR3 coding sequence is TGCAGCGCTTGGACTAGCGGATACGAGCAGTACTTC.

The chain has TRBV6-5 and TRBJ2-3; D is possibly TRBD1 (6 bases). Trimming took off 6 bases at V and 6 bases at J, with 13 bases between the two ends. CDR1 and CDR2 (germline): MNHEY, SVGAGI. CDR3 size: 13 residues. The CDR3 bases are TGTGCCAGCAGCTCCTACAGGGAGGATACGCAGTATTTT. This gives the protein CASSSYREDTQYF.

The chain is built from TRBV27 and TRBJ1-2; no definite D call. CDR1 is MNHEY and CDR2 is SMNVEV in the germline V gene (reference sequence). The CDR3 has 14 residues. Trimming stripped 6 bases from V and 3 bases from J, with 14 bases between. CDR3 DNA sequence: TGTGCCAGCAGCCCCCGCGGGAATTACTATGGCTACACCTTC. It encodes CASSPRGNYYGYTF.

CDR3 sequence (DNA): TGTGCCAGCAGCCAGACCGGACAGGCGGTTTCCAAACTGTTTTTT. Its translation: CASSQTGQAVSKLFF. The genes are TRBV13 and TRBJ1-4; 7 nucleotides align to TRBD1. With 5 bases clipped from V and 11 bases from J, the junction kept 14 bases outside the gene matches. CDR3 length: 15 residues. The V gene's germline CDR1 is PRHDT and CDR2 FYEKMQ (reference sequence).

This clone has just a few counts. The chain is built from TRBV4-1 and TRBJ1-3, with D possibly being TRBD1 (5 bases). The CDR3 has 16 amino acids. In germline, CDR1 is MGHRA, CDR2 YSYEKL. The V end was cut by 2 bases, the J end by 0 bases, with 11 bases between. This CDR3 is CASSQPTGNSGNTIYF. The CDR3 DNA is TGCGCCAGCAGCCAACCTACAGGAAACTCTGGAAACACCATATATTTT.